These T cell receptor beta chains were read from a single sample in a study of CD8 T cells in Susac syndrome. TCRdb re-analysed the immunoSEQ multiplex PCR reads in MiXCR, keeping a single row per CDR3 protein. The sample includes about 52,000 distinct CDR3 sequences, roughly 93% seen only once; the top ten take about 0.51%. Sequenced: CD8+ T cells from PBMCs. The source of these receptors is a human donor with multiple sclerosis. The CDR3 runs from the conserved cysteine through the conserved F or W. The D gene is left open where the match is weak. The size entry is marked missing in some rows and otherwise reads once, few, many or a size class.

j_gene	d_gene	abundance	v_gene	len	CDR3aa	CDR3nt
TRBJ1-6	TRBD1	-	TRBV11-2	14	CASSGTGEGSPLHF	TGTGCCAGCAGCGGGACAGGGGAGGGTTCACCCCTCCACTTT
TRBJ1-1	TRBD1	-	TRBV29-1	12	CSVDQGGTEAFF	TGCAGCGTTGACCAGGGGGGCACTGAAGCTTTCTTT
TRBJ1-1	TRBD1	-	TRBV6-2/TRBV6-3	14	CASSADRENTEAFF	TGTGCCAGCAGTGCGGACAGGGAGAACACTGAAGCTTTCTTT
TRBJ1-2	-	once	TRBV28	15	CASSPPVFSYYGYTF	TGTGCCAGCAGTCCCCCGGTCTTTTCATACTATGGCTACACCTTC
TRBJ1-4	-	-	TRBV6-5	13	CASSYVLDEKLFF	TGTGCCAGCAGTTACGTCCTTGATGAAAAACTGTTTTTT
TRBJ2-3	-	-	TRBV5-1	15	CASSARPRETDTQYF	TGCGCCAGCAGCGCAAGACCCCGGGAGACAGATACGCAGTATTTT
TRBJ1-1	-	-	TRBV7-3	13	CASSFYQNTEAFF	TGTGCCAGCAGCTTTTATCAGAACACTGAAGCTTTCTTT
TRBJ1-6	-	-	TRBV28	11	CASSRTSPLHF	TGTGCCAGCAGCCGCACTTCACCCCTCCACTTT
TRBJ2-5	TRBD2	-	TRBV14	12	CASSLTGGTQYF	TGTGCCAGCAGCCTAACGGGGGGGACCCAGTACTTC
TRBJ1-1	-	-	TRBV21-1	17	CASSKSRDRGPNTEAFF	TGTGCCAGCAGCAAATCCCGGGACAGGGGGCCGAACACTGAAGCTTTCTTT
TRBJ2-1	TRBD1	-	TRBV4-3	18	CASSQDINPRQGNHEQFF	TGCGCCAGCAGCCAAGATATCAACCCGAGACAGGGGAACCATGAGCAGTTCTTC
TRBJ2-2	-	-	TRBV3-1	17	CASSRLSWGKGTGELFF	TGTGCCAGCAGCCGCCTGTCGTGGGGCAAAGGAACCGGGGAGCTGTTTTTT
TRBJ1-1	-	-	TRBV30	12	CAWSLQNTEAFF	TGTGCCTGGAGTCTGCAGAACACTGAAGCTTTCTTT
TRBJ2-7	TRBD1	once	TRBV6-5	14	CASSWTGEGYEQYF	TGTGCCAGCAGCTGGACAGGGGAAGGCTACGAGCAGTACTTC
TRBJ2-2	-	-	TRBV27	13	CASSFGGIGELFF	TGTGCCAGCAGTTTTGGGGGAATCGGGGAGCTGTTTTTT
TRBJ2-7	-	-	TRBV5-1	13	CASSGPDSYEQYF	TGCGCCAGCAGTGGTCCGGACTCCTACGAGCAGTACTTC
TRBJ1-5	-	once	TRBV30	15	CAWSVGGASNQPQHF	TGTGCCTGGAGTGTCGGGGGGGCGAGCAATCAGCCCCAGCATTTT
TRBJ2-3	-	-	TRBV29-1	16	CSVEDFGGFSTDTQYF	TGCAGCGTTGAAGATTTTGGGGGATTTAGCACAGATACGCAGTATTTT
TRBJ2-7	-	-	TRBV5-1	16	CASSCTCRQDSYEQYF	TGCGCCAGCAGCTGCACTTGTCGGCAGGACTCCTACGAGCAGTACTTC
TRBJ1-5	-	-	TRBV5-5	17	CASSLTERMSSNQPQHF	TGTGCCAGCAGCTTAACAGAACGTATGTCTAGCAATCAGCCCCAGCATTTT
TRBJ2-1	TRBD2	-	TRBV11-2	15	CASRMMWGLAGEQFF	TGTGCCAGCAGAATGATGTGGGGACTAGCTGGTGAGCAGTTCTTC
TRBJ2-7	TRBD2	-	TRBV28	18	CASSFHGASGGLTYEQYF	TGTGCCAGCAGTTTCCACGGGGCTAGCGGGGGCCTTACCTACGAGCAGTACTTC
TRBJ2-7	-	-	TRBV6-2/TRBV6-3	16	CASSYSRTDDAYEQYF	TGTGCCAGCAGTTACTCGAGAACGGACGATGCCTACGAGCAGTACTTC
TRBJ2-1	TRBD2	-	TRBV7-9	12	CASSSGGNEQFF	TGTGCCAGCAGCTCGGGGGGCAATGAGCAGTTCTTC